This T cell receptor (beta chain) was identified during a study of identical twins. cDNA molecules carried unique molecular identifiers, and template switching added a universal primer site. TCRdb ran MiXCR on the 5' RACE reads and lists one entry per CDR3 protein. The table records around 340,000 distinct CDR3 sequences, 9% to 10% of them present only once. The CDR3 is 15 residues long. Trimming removed 5 bases at V and 4 bases at J, with 16 bases between. The germline V gene encodes CDR1 SEHNR and CDR2 FQNEAQ (reference sequence). The table lists this clonotype with a few counts. Its target is not known. The study, taken as a whole, reports: Out-of-frame alpha sequences shared between twins exhibited an excess of low generation probability.

The source of this sequence is a woman aged 50 to 65 in good health. The gene calls are TRBV7-9 and TRBJ2-3; D remains unclear. Specimen: naive T cells sorted from blood. The CDR3 region is CASSPSGLRADTQYF. In DNA form, the CDR3 reads TGTGCCAGCAGCCCCTCGGGTCTTCGGGCAGATACGCAGTATTTT.